The 2 T cell receptor beta chains given below trace back to one sample, sequenced in a study of circulating CD8 cells and anti-PD-1 response in melanoma. From live CD3+CD8+TCRalphabeta+ cells, four PD-1 and/or TIGIT subsets were sorted. Using around 16 ng of total RNA, TCR libraries were made with the QIAseq Immune Repertoire TCR panel. TCRdb itself ran the reads through MiXCR, one entry per CDR3 protein. The sample holds roughly 450 distinct CDR3 sequences; 9.5% to 12% are singletons and the top ten take 65% to 70%. This sample comprised CD8+ T cells from PBMCs, obtained at baseline or after one month of anti-PD-1 therapy (not recorded which). The origin of the receptors is a human donor with melanoma.

This clonotype is medium-sized (0.01 to 0.1%) within its sample. The V and J genes are TRBV7-2 and TRBJ1-1; D call uncertain. V lost 5 bases and J lost 2, with 12 bases in between. CDR1 and CDR2 from the germline V gene are SGHTA and FQGNSA. The length of the CDR3 is 14 residues. The CDR3 here is CASSATFANTEAFF. The DNA for the CDR3 is TGTGCCAGCAGCGCGACTTTTGCTAACACTGAAGCTTTCTTT.

Within the sample, this clonotype is medium-sized. The chain carries TRBV28 and TRBJ2-1; D not resolved. The germline V and J ends were trimmed by 2 bases and 8 bases, with 4 bases remaining between them. Looked up from germline, CDR1 is MDHEN and CDR2 is SYDVKM. The CDR3 is 11 amino acids. The CDR3 protein is CASSLLDEQFF. The CDR3 region has the DNA TGTGCCAGCAGTTTACTCGATGAGCAGTTCTTC.